Here is one T cell receptor beta chain with its context. This CDR3 has 14 amino acids. Trimming removed 6 bases from V and 2 bases from J; junction bases left unmatched: 2. Germline CDR1 and CDR2: MNHEY and SMNVEV (reference sequence). The data were obtained in a study of T cell changes during pregnancy in multiple sclerosis. Some clones are missing from TCRdb's copy, which holds only in-frame ones; the method was immunoSEQ multiplex PCR. The sample consists of about 59,000 clones, approximately 94% of them appearing once. This receptor was obtained from a female donor with multiple sclerosis, enrolled in a pregnancy study. Sequences were derived from CD8+ T cells from peripheral blood mononuclear cells, sampled after pregnancy. The chain couples TRBV27 to TRBJ2-1; 9 positions agree with TRBD2. CDR3 amino acids: CASSAGGPYNEQFF. CDR3 nucleotides: TGTGCCAGCAGCGCGGGAGGGCCCTACAATGAGCAGTTCTTC.